Presented here are 2 T cell receptor beta chains from one specimen sequenced in a study of naive and memory T cell subsets. Two oligonucleotides, mixed equimolar, formed the beta constant-region primer covering TRBC1 and TRBC2. Each CDR3 protein is one row after TCRdb ran MiXCR on the UMI-ligation and nested PCR reads. Seen here are 81,000 or so distinct CDR3 sequences, approximately 6.5% observed once, and the top ten hold roughly 1.6%. What was sequenced was central memory CD4+ T cells from blood. All receptors derive from a human donor in good health.

This clonotype was detected ten times or more. V gene TRBV10-3 combines with J gene TRBJ1-5; D uncertain. CDR1 ENHRY and CDR2 SYGVKD come from the germline V gene. V was cut by 8 bases and J by 1 base, with 12 bases left in between. This CDR3 is 14 amino acids long. CDR3 nucleotide sequence: TGTGCCATCGGCCCGGACTTCAGCAATCAGCCCCAGCATTTT. The encoded protein is CAIGPDFSNQPQHF.

This clonotype showed up many times. The rearrangement joins TRBV11-2 to TRBJ1-1; 7 positions agree with TRBD1. Trimming took 4 bases from V and 6 from J; bases not matched to a gene: 5. Looked up from germline, CDR1 is SGHAT and CDR2 is FQNNGV. The CDR3 loop spans 13 amino acids. The CDR3 DNA is TGTGCCAGCAGCTACACAGGGGTTCCTGAAGCTTTCTTT. Encoded protein: CASSYTGVPEAFF.